This entry lists 17 T cell receptor beta chains sequenced from one sample in a study of Ad26.COV2.S vaccination and SARS-CoV-2 variants. Treatment described: some 20 received Ad26.COV2.S at low or high dose, single or two shots; several received placebo; per-sample allocation not given. Sampling was done on day 63 after the first vaccine or placebo injection. This table comes from immunoSEQ multiplex PCR, and its TCRdb copy is limited to in-frame clones, with some not included. Counted here are 410,000 or so clones, around 90% occurring once; the ten biggest clones make up 9% to 15%. Sequenced material: peripheral blood, taken in a trial of Ad26.COV2.S vaccine versus placebo. Receptors were obtained from a person between 18 and 65 years old who received the Ad26.COV2.S COVID-19 vaccine or a placebo.

CDR3 loop: CASSEADYEQYF. CDR3 sequence (DNA): TGTGCCAGCAGTGAGGCAGACTACGAGCAGTACTTC. The V gene is TRBV6-1, the J gene TRBJ2-7, with D unclear. CDR1 and CDR2 from the germline V gene are MNHNS and SASEGT. This CDR3 spans 12 amino acids. The V end was cut by 3 bases, the J end by 3 bases, with 6 bases between.

V usage is TRBV4-3 and J usage is TRBJ2-5; tentatively, D is TRBD1 (5 bases). The germline gives CDR1 LGHNA, CDR2 YSLEER. The CDR3 has 14 amino acids. The V and J ends lost 5 bases and 5 bases respectively, with 15 bases between them. This CDR3 is CASSTRLSGETQYF. In DNA, the CDR3 is TGCGCCAGCAGCACGCGACTCTCAGGGGAGACCCAGTACTTC.

This chain connects TRBV19 to TRBJ2-1, with a weak D call TRBD2 (6 bases). Trimming left V 4 bases short and J 8 bases short, with 15 bases between. The CDR3 has 14 amino acids. From germline, CDR1 is LNHDA and CDR2 SQIVND (reference sequence). The CDR3 nucleotides are TGTGCCAGTAGTAGCGGGGCCGCCGGCGATGAGCAGTTCTTC. Amino acid sequence: CASSSGAAGDEQFF.

The V and J genes are TRBV7-3 and TRBJ1-1; D remains ambiguous. The V end lost 5 bases, the J end lost 4 bases, and 11 bases lay between the germline ends. The V gene's germline CDR1 is SGHTA and CDR2 FQGTGA. The CDR3 consists of 13 residues. In DNA form, the CDR3 reads TGTGCCAGCAGCCGGATCGTGGGCACTGAAGCTTTCTTT. Residues: CASSRIVGTEAFF.

This chain uses TRBV7-9 with TRBJ2-5; 7 nucleotides align to TRBD1. The CDR3 covers 15 residues. Trimming removed 1 base from V and 1 base from J; junction bases left unmatched: 3. The germline V gene encodes CDR1 SEHNR and CDR2 FQNEAQ (reference sequence). CDR3 nucleotides: TGTGCCAGCAGCTTAGTGGGGACAGCCCAAGAGACCCAGTACTTC. Its translation is CASSLVGTAQETQYF. Using reference TRBV7-9 and TRBJ2-5 for the parts outside the CDR3, the full variable domain is DTGVSQNPRHKITKRGQNVTFRCDPISEHNRLYWYRQTLGQGPEFLTYFQNEAQLEKSRLLSDRFSAERPKGSFSTLEIQRTEQGDSAMYLCASSLVGTAQETQYFGPGTRLLVL.

This clone showed up just once. V is TRBV5-5 and J is TRBJ2-7; D is undetermined. Germline CDR1 and CDR2: SGHKS and YYEKEE (reference sequence). This CDR3 comprises 12 residues. Trimming removed 1 base from V and 0 bases from J, with 2 bases in between. DNA of the CDR3: TGTGCCAGCAGCTTGAGCTCCTACGAGCAGTACTTC. Its translation is CASSLSSYEQYF. The full variable domain, with the rest looked up from reference TRBV5-5 and TRBJ2-7, is DAGVTQSPTHLIKTRGQQVTLRCSPISGHKSVSWYQQVLGQGPQFIFQYYEKEERGRGNFPDRFSARQFPNYSSELNVNALLLGDSALYLCASSLSSYEQYFGPGTRLTVT.

This chain links TRBV6-5 with TRBJ1-3, with D perhaps matching TRBD1 (5 bases). CDR1 MNHEY and CDR2 SVGAGI come from the germline V gene. V gave up 7 bases and J gave up 4 bases, with 11 bases separating them. CDR3 size: 13 residues. As DNA, the CDR3 is TGTGCCAGCACCCCCAGGGTCGGAAACACCATATATTTT. It yields the protein CASTPRVGNTIYF.

The rearrangement uses TRBV6-2 or TRBV6-3 and TRBJ1-1, with D unresolved. Trimming took 5 bases from V and 1 from J, leaving 17 bases between them. CDR3 length equals 16 residues. The germline CDR1 and CDR2 sequences are MNHEY and SVGEGT. CDR3 loop: CASSHHWAGTNTEAFF. The CDR3 DNA sequence: TGTGCCAGCAGTCATCACTGGGCCGGAACGAACACTGAAGCTTTCTTT.

The CDR3 sequence: CATSRATGWDEQFF. In DNA, the CDR3 is TGTGCCACCAGCAGAGCCACTGGGTGGGATGAGCAGTTCTTC. This chain joins TRBV15 and TRBJ2-1; D ambiguous. The CDR3 extends over 14 amino acids. Deletions cut 1 base from V and 8 bases from J, with 12 bases between. Germline V CDR1 and CDR2: LNHNV, YYDKDF (reference sequence).

On this clone: The same CDR3 can be traced to other DNA sequences in this sample. This chain links TRBV7-2 with TRBJ1-5, with D possibly being TRBD1 (5 bases). This CDR3 has 15 amino acids. Trimming left V 1 base short and J 0 bases short, with 7 bases between. Germline-derived CDR1 and CDR2 are SGHTA and FQGNSA. CDR3 nucleotide sequence: TGTGCCAGCAGCTTAGTAGGGGCTAGCAATCAGCCCCAGCATTTT. Its translation is CASSLVGASNQPQHF.

This chain links TRBV30 with TRBJ1-1; the D gene is possibly TRBD1 (5 bases). CDR1 is GTSNPN, CDR2 SVGIG, per germline (reference sequence). CDR3 size: 13 residues. The V gene lost 3 bases and the J gene lost 1 base, with 9 bases spanning the gap. The CDR3 DNA sequence: TGTGCCTGGAGCCCAGACAGGAACACTGAAGCTTTCTTT. Translation gives CAWSPDRNTEAFF.

V is TRBV30 and J is TRBJ2-3; D not resolved. The CDR3 runs 13 residues. The V and J ends lost 1 base and 0 bases respectively, with 5 bases between them. CDR1 is GTSNPN, CDR2 SVGIG, per germline (reference sequence). This CDR3 is CAWSGVSTDTQYF. The CDR3 bases are TGTGCCTGGAGTGGAGTTAGCACAGATACGCAGTATTTT.

V usage is TRBV11-3 and J usage is TRBJ2-3; the D call may be TRBD1 or TRBD2 (5 bases each). The CDR3 covers 16 residues. Germline lookup yields CDR1 SGHNT and CDR2 YENEEA. V was clipped by 3 bases and J by 6 bases, with 19 bases between them. CDR3 sequence: CASSLGPGPPEDTQYF. In nucleotides, the CDR3 is TGTGCCAGCAGCTTGGGACCGGGTCCTCCGGAGGATACGCAGTATTTT.

This clone was counted once. The identical CDR3 is also encoded by other nucleotide sequences in the sample. The CDR3 sequence: CSVEQGNYGYTF. The DNA for the CDR3 is TGCAGCGTTGAACAGGGGAACTATGGCTACACCTTC. The chain couples TRBV29-1 to TRBJ1-2; D is perhaps TRBD1 (6 bases). The CDR3 extends over 12 amino acids. Trimming pared 2 bases from V and 2 bases from J, leaving 6 bases between. The germline gives CDR1 SQVTM, CDR2 ANQGSEA.

The chain joins TRBV7-9 to TRBJ1-1; D ambiguous. The germline V gene encodes CDR1 SEHNR and CDR2 FQNEAQ (reference sequence). This CDR3 is 14 amino acids long. Between the trimmed V and J ends, which lost 1 base and 2 bases, there was a span of 8 bases. CDR3 bases: TGTGCCAGCAGCTTAGAAGCTTTTAACACTGAAGCTTTCTTT. It is translated as CASSLEAFNTEAFF.

The rearrangement links TRBV11-3 to TRBJ2-1; no definite D call. V shed 0 bases and J shed 7 bases, with 7 bases lying between them. The CDR3 has 13 residues. Looked up from germline, CDR1 is SGHNT and CDR2 is YENEEA. CDR3 coding DNA: TGTGCCAGCAGCTTAGAGGAAGCTAATGAGCAGTTCTTC. This translates into CASSLEEANEQFF.

The chain couples TRBV6-6 to TRBJ1-2, with 7 bases matching TRBD1. The CDR3 spans 14 residues. Germline assignment: CDR1 MNHNY and CDR2 SVGAGI (reference sequence). Unmatched junction bases numbered 3, after V lost 0 bases and J lost 5 bases. The CDR3 protein is CASSYSTGRYGYTF. The DNA for the CDR3 is TGTGCCAGCAGTTACTCGACAGGGAGGTATGGCTACACCTTC.